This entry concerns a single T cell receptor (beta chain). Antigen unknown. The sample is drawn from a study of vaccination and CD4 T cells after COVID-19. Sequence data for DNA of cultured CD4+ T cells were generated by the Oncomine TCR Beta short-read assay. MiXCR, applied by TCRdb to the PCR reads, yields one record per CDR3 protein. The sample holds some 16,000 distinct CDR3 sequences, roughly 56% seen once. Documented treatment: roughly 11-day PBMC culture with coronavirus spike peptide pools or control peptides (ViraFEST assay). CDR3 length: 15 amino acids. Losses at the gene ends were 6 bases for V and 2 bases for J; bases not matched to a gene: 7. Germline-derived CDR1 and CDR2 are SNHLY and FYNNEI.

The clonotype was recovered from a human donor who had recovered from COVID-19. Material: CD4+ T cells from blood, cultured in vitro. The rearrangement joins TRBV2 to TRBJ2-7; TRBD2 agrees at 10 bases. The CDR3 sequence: CASRKLAGSPYEQYF. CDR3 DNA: TGTGCCAGCAGGAAACTAGCGGGGTCTCCCTACGAGCAGTACTTC.